The sequence of this TCR beta chain was determined in a study of blood T cell repertoires in COVID-19. Germline lookup yields CDR1 LGHDT and CDR2 YNNKEL (reference sequence). The CDR3 length is 14 residues. V was cut by 0 bases and J by 4 bases, with 10 bases left in between. Assay: immunoSEQ multiplex PCR; the TCRdb copy retains only in-frame clones and omits some. The table lists over 80,000 clones, 75% to 90% of them singletons. This clone was observed a handful of times. Sample: peripheral blood. The receptor was isolated from a woman aged 70-85 years with acute or convalescent COVID-19. The chain joins TRBV3-1 (or the pseudogene TRBV3-2) to TRBJ2-7; D call uncertain. In DNA form, the CDR3 reads TGTGCCAGCAGCCAAGAGGGCTGGCCTTACGAGCAGTACTTC. Protein product: CASSQEGWPYEQYF.